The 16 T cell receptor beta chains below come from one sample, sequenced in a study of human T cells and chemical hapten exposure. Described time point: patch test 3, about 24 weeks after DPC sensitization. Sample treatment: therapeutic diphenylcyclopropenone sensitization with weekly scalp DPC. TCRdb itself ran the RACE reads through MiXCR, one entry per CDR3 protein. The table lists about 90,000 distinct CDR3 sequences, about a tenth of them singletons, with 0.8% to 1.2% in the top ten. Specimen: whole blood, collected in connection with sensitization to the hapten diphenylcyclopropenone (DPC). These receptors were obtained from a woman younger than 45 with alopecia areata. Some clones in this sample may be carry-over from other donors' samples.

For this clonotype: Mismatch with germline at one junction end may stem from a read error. CDR3 region: CVSSLTGQIGELFF. The CDR3 DNA sequence: TGTGTCAGCAGCTTAACCGGTCAGATCGGGGAGCTGTTTTTT. The chain carries TRBV7-3 and TRBJ2-2; D is uncertain. CDR3 length: 14 amino acids. From germline, CDR1 is SGHTA and CDR2 FQGTGA.

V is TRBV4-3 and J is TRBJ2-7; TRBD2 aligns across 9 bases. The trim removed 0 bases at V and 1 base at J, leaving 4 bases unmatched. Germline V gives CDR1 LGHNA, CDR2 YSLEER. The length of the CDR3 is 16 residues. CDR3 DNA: TGCGCCAGCAGCCAAGAAGGCGGGAGGGGATCCTACGAGCAGTACTTC. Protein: CASSQEGGRGSYEQYF.

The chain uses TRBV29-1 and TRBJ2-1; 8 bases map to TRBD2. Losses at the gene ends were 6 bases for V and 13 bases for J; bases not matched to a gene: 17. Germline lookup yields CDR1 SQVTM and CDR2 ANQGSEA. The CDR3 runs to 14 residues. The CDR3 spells CSVVLAAPTMRQFF. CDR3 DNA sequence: TGCAGCGTGGTACTAGCGGCCCCTACAATGAGACAGTTCTTC.

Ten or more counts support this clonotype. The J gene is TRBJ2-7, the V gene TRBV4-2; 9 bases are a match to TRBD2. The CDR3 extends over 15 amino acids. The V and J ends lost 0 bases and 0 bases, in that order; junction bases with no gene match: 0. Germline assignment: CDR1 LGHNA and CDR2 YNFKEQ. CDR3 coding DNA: TGTGCCAGCAGCCAAGATAGCGGGAGCTCCTACGAGCAGTACTTC. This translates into CASSQDSGSSYEQYF.

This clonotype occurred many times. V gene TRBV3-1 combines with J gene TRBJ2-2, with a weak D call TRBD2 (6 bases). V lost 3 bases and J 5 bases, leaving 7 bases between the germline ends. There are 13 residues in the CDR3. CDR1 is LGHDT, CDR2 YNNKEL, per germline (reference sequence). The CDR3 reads CASSQRGTGELFF. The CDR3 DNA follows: TGTGCCAGCAGCCAGCGGGGAACCGGGGAGCTGTTTTTT. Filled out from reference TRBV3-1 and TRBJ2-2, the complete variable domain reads DTAVSQTPKYLVTQMGNDKSIKCEQNLGHDTMYWYKQDSKKFLKIMFSYNNKELIINETVPNRFSPKSPDKAHLNLHINSLELGDSAVYFCASSQRGTGELFFGEGSRLTVL.

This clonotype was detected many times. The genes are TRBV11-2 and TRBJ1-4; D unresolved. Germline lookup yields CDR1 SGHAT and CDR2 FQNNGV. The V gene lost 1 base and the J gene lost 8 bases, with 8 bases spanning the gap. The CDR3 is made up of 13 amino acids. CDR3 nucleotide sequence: TGTGCCAGCAGCTTAGGTGGGGAGGAAAAACTGTTTTTT. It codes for CASSLGGEEKLFF.

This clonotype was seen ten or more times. The CDR3 DNA reads as TGTGCCAGCTCACCTGAAGTAGGGGCCACCGGGGAGCTGTTTTTT. It encodes CASSPEVGATGELFF. This chain uses TRBV18 with TRBJ2-2, with D maybe TRBD1 (5 bases). V was cut by 3 bases and J by 4 bases, with 12 bases left in between. CDR3 length equals 15 residues. Germline CDR1 is KGHSH and CDR2 is LQKENI.

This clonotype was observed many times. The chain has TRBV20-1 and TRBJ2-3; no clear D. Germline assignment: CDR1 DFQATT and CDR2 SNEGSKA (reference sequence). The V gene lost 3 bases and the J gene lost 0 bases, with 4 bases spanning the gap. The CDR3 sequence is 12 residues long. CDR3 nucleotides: TGCAGTGCTAGCGGCAGCACAGATACGCAGTATTTT. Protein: CSASGSTDTQYF.

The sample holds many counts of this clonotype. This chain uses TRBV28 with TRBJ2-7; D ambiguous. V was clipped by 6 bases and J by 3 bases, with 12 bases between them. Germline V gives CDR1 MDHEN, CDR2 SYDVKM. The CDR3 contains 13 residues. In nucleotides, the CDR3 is TGTGCCAGCAGCGGGTCCCCTCGCTACGAGCAGTACTTC. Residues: CASSGSPRYEQYF.

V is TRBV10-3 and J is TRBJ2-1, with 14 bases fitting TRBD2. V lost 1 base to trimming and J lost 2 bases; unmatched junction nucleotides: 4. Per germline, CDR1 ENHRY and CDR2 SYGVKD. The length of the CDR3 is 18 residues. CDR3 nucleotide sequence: TGTGCCATCAGTGAGTTGGGACTAGCGGGGGCTGCCTACAATGAGCAGTTCTTC. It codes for CAISELGLAGAAYNEQFF.

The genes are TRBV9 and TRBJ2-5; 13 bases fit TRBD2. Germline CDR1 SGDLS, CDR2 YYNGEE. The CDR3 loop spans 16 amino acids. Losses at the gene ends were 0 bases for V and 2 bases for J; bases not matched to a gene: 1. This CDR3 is CASSVGLAGGQETQYF. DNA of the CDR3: TGTGCCAGCAGCGTAGGACTAGCGGGGGGTCAAGAGACCCAGTACTTC.

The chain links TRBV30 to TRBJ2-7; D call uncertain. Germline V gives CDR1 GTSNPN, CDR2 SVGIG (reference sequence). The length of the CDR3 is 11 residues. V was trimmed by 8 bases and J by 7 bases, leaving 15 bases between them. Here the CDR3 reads CASTLGWEQYF. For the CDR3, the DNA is TGTGCCAGCACACTGGGGTGGGAGCAGTACTTC.

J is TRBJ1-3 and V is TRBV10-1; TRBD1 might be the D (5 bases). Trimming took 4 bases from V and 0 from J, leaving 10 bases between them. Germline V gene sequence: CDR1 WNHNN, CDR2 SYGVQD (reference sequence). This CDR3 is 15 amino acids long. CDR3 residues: CASSAGRDSGNTIYF. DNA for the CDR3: TGCGCCAGCAGTGCCGGCAGGGACTCTGGAAACACCATATATTTT.

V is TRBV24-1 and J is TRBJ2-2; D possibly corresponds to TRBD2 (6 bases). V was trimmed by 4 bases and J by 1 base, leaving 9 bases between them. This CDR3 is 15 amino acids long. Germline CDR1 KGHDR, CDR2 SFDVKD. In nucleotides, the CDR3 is TGTGCCACCAGTGACGGCGGGAAGAACACCGGGGAGCTGTTTTTT. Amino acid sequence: CATSDGGKNTGELFF.

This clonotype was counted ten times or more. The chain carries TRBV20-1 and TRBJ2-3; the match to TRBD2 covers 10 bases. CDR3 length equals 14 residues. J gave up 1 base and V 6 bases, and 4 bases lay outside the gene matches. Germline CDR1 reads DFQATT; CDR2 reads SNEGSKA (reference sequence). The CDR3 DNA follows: TGCAGTGCCATCGGACTAGCGGGCACAGATACGCAGTATTTT. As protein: CSAIGLAGTDTQYF.

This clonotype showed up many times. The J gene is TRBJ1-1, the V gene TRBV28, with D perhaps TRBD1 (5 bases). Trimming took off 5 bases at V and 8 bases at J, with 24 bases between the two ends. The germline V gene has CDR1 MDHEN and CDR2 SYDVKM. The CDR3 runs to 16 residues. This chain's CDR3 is CASSPSIGQSRGEAFF. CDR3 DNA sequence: TGTGCCAGCAGTCCGTCGATAGGACAATCAAGGGGCGAAGCTTTCTTT.